The 20 T cell receptor beta chains given below trace back to one sample, sequenced in a study of Tregs in tolerant kidney transplant recipients. Using immunoSEQ multiplex PCR, the repertoire was profiled, and TCRdb retains in-frame clones only, with some absent. Its clone listing holds tens of thousands of clones. The sequencing used CD8+ T cells from blood, collected before the transplant. The receptors stem from a human donor who received a combined kidney and bone marrow transplant.

In regard to this clone: The sequenced fragment ends 3 residues before the CDR3 boundary, so the rest is inferred from the germline J gene. The chain has TRBV6-2 or TRBV6-3 and TRBJ1-1; 8 nucleotides align to TRBD1. This CDR3 comprises 15 residues. After removal of 1 base from V and 6 bases from J, the junction contained 7 bases not matched to a gene. Germline V lookup: CDR1 MNHEY, CDR2 SVGEGT. The CDR3 bases that were read are TGTGCCAGCAGTTACTGGACAGGGCCAGGCGCTGAA. It translates to CASSYWTGPGAE. The full CDR3 protein is CASSYWTGPGAEAFF.

Regarding this clone: The read terminates 3 residues before the CDR3 end, so the remaining end is supplied by the germline J gene. This chain links TRBV2 with TRBJ1-1; TRBD1 matches 7 bases. The CDR3 is 16 amino acids. Germline V gene data show CDR1 as SNHLY and CDR2 as FYNNEI. Trimming cost V 5 bases and J 6 bases; bases outside gene matches: 15. The sequenced part of the CDR3 DNA is TGTGCCAGCAGTTTTACGCCTACAGTAGGGACAGCTGAA. This codes for CASSFTPTVGTAE. The CDR3, in full, reads CASSFTPTVGTAEAFF.

Concerning this clone: The read finishes 3 residues shy of the CDR3 end, and the germline J gene is used to complete it. The genes are TRBV19 and TRBJ2-1, with D possibly being TRBD1 (6 bases). Deletions cut 4 bases from V and 3 bases from J, with 10 bases between. The CDR3 loop spans 14 amino acids. Per germline, CDR1 LNHDA and CDR2 SQIVND (reference sequence). CDR3 DNA (partial): TGTGCCAGTAGTACACGACAGGACTACAATGAG. It codes for CASSTRQDYNE. The complete CDR3 reads CASSTRQDYNEQFF.

Note on this clone: The read gets to within 3 residues of the CDR3 end, and the germline J gene fills in the rest. The chain couples TRBV19 to TRBJ2-1; 8 bases agree with TRBD1. The V and J ends lost 6 bases and 5 bases, in that order; junction bases with no gene match: 9. CDR1 and CDR2 (germline): LNHDA, SQIVND (reference sequence). The CDR3 covers 15 residues. The CDR3 protein is CASSRADRENNEQFF. CDR3 DNA, as far as it was read: TGTGCCAGTAGCCGAGCGGACAGGGAGAACAATGAG.

As to this clone: The read terminates 3 residues ahead of where the CDR3 ends, so the germline J gene completes it. The chain is built from TRBV2 and TRBJ2-3, with 8 bases fitting TRBD2. The CDR3 runs to 14 residues. V lost 7 bases, J lost 3 bases, and 6 bases stayed unmatched. The germline CDR1 and CDR2 sequences are SNHLY and FYNNEI. The covered CDR3 bases are TGTGCCAGCACCACCCCTAGCGGGACAGATACG. Translating gives CASTTPSGTDT. The whole CDR3 sequence reads CASTTPSGTDTQYF.

Points on this clone: The read finishes 3 residues shy of the CDR3 end, and the germline J gene is used to complete it. The chain combines TRBV29-1 with TRBJ1-1; unclear D gene. CDR3 length equals 13 residues. V dropped 4 bases and J dropped 4 bases, with 13 bases sitting between them. Germline lookup yields CDR1 SQVTM and CDR2 ANQGSEA. Partial CDR3 DNA: TGCAGCGTTGCCGGCGGGTCTCCCACTGAA. Its translation: CSVAGGSPTE. In full, the CDR3 is CSVAGGSPTEAFF.

For this clone: The read ends 3 residues early relative to the CDR3; the germline J gene fills the gap. This chain links TRBV29-1 with TRBJ1-2, with TRBD1 identical over 10 bases. CDR1 is SQVTM and CDR2 is ANQGSEA in the germline V gene. The CDR3 covers 13 residues. J lost 6 bases, V lost 7 bases, and 8 bases had no gene match. The sequenced part of the CDR3 DNA is TGCAGCGCCGGGACAGGGGTACTTGATGGC. Protein sequence: CSAGTGVLDG. The whole CDR3 reads CSAGTGVLDGYTF. Filled out from reference TRBV29-1 and TRBJ1-2, the complete variable domain reads SAVISQKPSRDICQRGTSLTIQCQVDSQVTMMFWYRQQPGQSLTLIATANQGSEATYESGFVIDKFPISRPNLTFSTLTVSNMSPEDSSIYLCSAGTGVLDGYTFGSGTRLTVV.

Remarks on this clone: The read gets to within 3 residues of the CDR3 end, and the germline J gene fills in the rest. The rearrangement links TRBV29-1 to TRBJ1-2, with D perhaps matching TRBD1 (6 bases). The CDR3 is 13 residues long. Germline V gives CDR1 SQVTM, CDR2 ANQGSEA. V dropped 7 bases and J dropped 0 bases, with 12 bases sitting between them. The CDR3 region is CSARDIPNYGYTF. The DNA read from the CDR3 is TGCAGCGCCCGGGACATCCCTAACTATGGC.

Turning to this clone: The DNA ends 3 residues before the CDR3 does, and the rest of the CDR3 is filled in from the germline J gene. This chain connects TRBV7-2 to TRBJ1-2; D perhaps matches TRBD1 (6 bases). CDR3 size: 13 residues. V gave up 5 bases and J gave up 2 bases, with 9 bases separating them. From germline, CDR1 is SGHTA and CDR2 FQGNSA. The DNA read from the CDR3 is TGTGCCAGCAGCCTAGGGACAAACTATGGC. This sequence encodes CASSLGTNYG. The full CDR3 reads CASSLGTNYGYTF.

As to this clone: The read finishes 3 residues shy of the CDR3 end, and the germline J gene is used to complete it. This chain uses TRBV7-9 with TRBJ2-1; D is undetermined. Germline CDR1 and CDR2: SEHNR and FQNEAQ (reference sequence). V was pared by 1 base and J by 2 bases, with 6 bases between. This CDR3 comprises 14 residues. The CDR3: CASSLVGPYNEQFF. The part of the CDR3 DNA that was read is TGTGCCAGCAGCTTAGTTGGCCCCTACAATGAG.

To note about this clone: Read coverage stops 3 residues before the CDR3 terminus; the germline J gene supplies the remainder. V usage is TRBV14 and J usage is TRBJ2-7; D may correspond to TRBD1 or TRBD2 (7 bases each). This CDR3 contains 16 residues. Germline V gene data show CDR1 as SGHDN and CDR2 as FVKESK. Trimming removed 4 bases from V and 5 bases from J, with 21 bases in between. CDR3 region: CASSPTPGRGLDEQYF. Incomplete CDR3 DNA: TGTGCCAGCAGCCCGACCCCGGGGAGGGGGCTAGACGAG.

To note about this clone: The read ends 3 residues shy of where the CDR3 ends; the end is completed using the germline J gene. The J gene is TRBJ2-6, the V gene TRBV19; D not certain. The CDR3 has 15 amino acids. CDR1 is LNHDA and CDR2 is SQIVND in the germline V gene (reference sequence). Trimming stripped 8 bases from V and 4 bases from J, with 15 bases between. CDR3 protein: CASSWAWAGANVLTF. CDR3 DNA (partial): TGTGCCAGTTCTTGGGCGTGGGCGGGGGCCAACGTC.

Note on this clone: With the read ending 3 residues before the CDR3 end, the germline J gene is used to fill in that end. This rearrangement joins TRBV19 to TRBJ1-2; a possible D gene is TRBD1 (6 bases). V shed 7 bases and J shed 6 bases, with 15 bases lying between them. The CDR3 runs to 13 residues. Germline-derived CDR1 and CDR2 are LNHDA and SQIVND (reference sequence). CDR3 DNA (partial): TGTGCCAGTATGGGGGGGCCGCTTAATGGC. Translating it yields CASMGGPLNG. The CDR3, in full, reads CASMGGPLNGYTF.

Worth noting for this clone: With the read ending 3 residues before the CDR3 end, the germline J gene is used to fill in that end. The chain recombines TRBV30 with TRBJ2-7; 7 positions agree with TRBD1. After removal of 0 bases from V and 4 bases from J, the junction contained 12 bases not matched to a gene. This CDR3 has 16 amino acids. Germline CDR1 is GTSNPN and CDR2 is SVGIG (reference sequence). CDR3 region: CAWSVQLLGTAYEQYF. Partial CDR3 DNA: TGTGCCTGGAGTGTACAGTTATTGGGGACAGCATACGAG. Filled out from reference TRBV30 and TRBJ2-7, the complete variable domain reads SQTIHQWPATLVQPVGSPLSLECTVEGTSNPNLYWYRQAAGRGLQLLFYSVGIGQISSEVPQNLSASRPQDRQFILSSKKLLLSDSGFYLCAWSVQLLGTAYEQYFGPGTRLTVT.

With respect to this clone: The CDR3 is cut off 3 residues early in the read; its end comes from the germline J gene. The chain links TRBV20-1 to TRBJ2-7; a possible D gene is TRBD2 (5 bases). This CDR3 is 13 amino acids long. With 6 bases removed from V and 3 bases from J, the gap between germline ends came to 15 bases. Germline CDR1 reads DFQATT; CDR2 reads SNEGSKA (reference sequence). CDR3 region: CSAPTSYGYEQYF. Incomplete CDR3 DNA: TGCAGTGCGCCCACTAGTTATGGCTACGAG.

A note on this clone: The CDR3 is cut off 3 residues early in the read; its end comes from the germline J gene. Additional DNA sequences in this sample encode the identical CDR3. J is TRBJ1-1 and V is TRBV7-2; no clear D. The CDR3 runs 14 residues. V was shortened by 1 base and J by 1 base, with 7 bases between the two germline ends. Germline-derived CDR1 and CDR2 are SGHTA and FQGNSA. The part of the CDR3 DNA that was read is TGTGCCAGCAGCTTAGTAGGGCCGAACACTGAA. It encodes CASSLVGPNTE. The full CDR3 protein reads CASSLVGPNTEAFF. Supplemented by reference TRBV7-2 and TRBJ1-1, the full variable domain reads GAGVSQSPSNKVTEKGKDVELRCDPISGHTALYWYRQSLGQGLEFLIYFQGNSAPDKSGLPSDRFSAERTGGSVSTLTIQRTQQEDSAVYLCASSLVGPNTEAFFGQGTRLTVV.

For this clone: The read comes to an end 3 residues before the CDR3 does, leaving the germline J gene to fill in the end. This chain connects TRBV2 to TRBJ1-3; D unresolved. The CDR3 is 15 residues long. Germline loops: CDR1 SNHLY, CDR2 FYNNEI. V was cut by 7 bases and J by 7 bases, with 20 bases left in between. CDR3 loop: CASILTPAGGNTIYF. The DNA read from the CDR3 is TGTGCCAGCATTTTGACACCCGCCGGTGGGAACACC.

CDR3 DNA (partial): TGTGCCTGGAGCAGGGGACAGACAAAGATCTACGAG. This encodes CAWSRGQTKIYE. From start to end, the CDR3 is CAWSRGQTKIYEQYF. The chain joins TRBV30 to TRBJ2-7; the match to TRBD1 covers 7 bases. The CDR3 end lies 3 residues beyond the end of the read and is filled in from the germline J gene. This CDR3 is 15 amino acids long. With V trimmed by 3 bases and J by 3 bases, 11 bases remained unmatched. Per the germline V gene, CDR1 is GTSNPN and CDR2 is SVGIG (reference sequence).

On this clone: The read ends 3 residues shy of where the CDR3 ends; the end is completed using the germline J gene. V usage is TRBV19 and J usage is TRBJ2-7; 9 bases are a match to TRBD2. The CDR3 has 17 residues. Germline lookup yields CDR1 LNHDA and CDR2 SQIVND (reference sequence). The ends lost 4 bases at V and 2 bases at J; junction bases unmatched: 12. The covered CDR3 bases are TGTGCCAGTAGTAAGATTTCGCCTAGCGGGGACCCCTACGAG. Its translation: CASSKISPSGDPYE. The entire CDR3 reads CASSKISPSGDPYEQYF.

Comments on this clone: The CDR3 end lies 3 residues beyond the end of the read and is filled in from the germline J gene. The genes are TRBV6-2 or TRBV6-3 and TRBJ1-5; 11 nucleotides line up with TRBD1. Germline lookup yields CDR1 MNHEY and CDR2 SVGEGT. The CDR3 spans 16 residues. The trim removed 7 bases at V and 5 bases at J, leaving 10 bases unmatched. The CDR3 bases that were read are TGTGCCAGCACCCCTCGGGGACAGGGGGACCATCAGCCC. Protein: CASTPRGQGDHQP. The whole CDR3 protein reads CASTPRGQGDHQPQHF.